This TCR beta chain derives from a study of T cells in Graves' hyperthyroidism and ophthalmopathy. Study-level results: Prediction of ophthalmopathy progression came a median approximately 6 months pre-onset. Ophthalmopathy cases were set apart from stable hyperthyroidism by a 13 V-J model.

About 10 ml fresh peripheral blood yielded the PBMCs. Between the trimmed V and J ends, which lost 1 base and 5 bases, there was a span of 11 bases. Germline-derived CDR1 and CDR2 are MNHEY and SVGEGT. The length of the CDR3 is 15 residues. Researchers took RNA transcripts and amplified the TCR beta CDR3 regions from them. TCR CDR3 underwent first-round RT-PCR with the HTBI primer set. MiXCR, run by TCRdb on the multiplex PCR reads, gives a single entry per CDR3 protein. The sample lists over 300,000 distinct CDR3 sequences; roughly 13% were seen once. This clonotype occurred a few times. Antigen specificity is unknown.

The TCR was taken from a woman aged 55-70 years with Graves' hyperthyroidism. Sequencing was carried out using blood. The genes are TRBV6-2 or TRBV6-3 and TRBJ1-4; TRBD1 might be the D (5 bases). DNA of the CDR3: TGTGCCAGCAGTTACTTGTCGGCAGGGAATGAAAAACTGTTTTTT. Amino acid sequence: CASSYLSAGNEKLFF.